This TCR beta chain appears in the sequencing data of a study of tumor-infiltrating lymphocytes in oesophageal squamous cell carcinoma. V lost 4 bases and J lost 3, with 16 bases in between. CDR1 is SGHVS and CDR2 is FQNEAQ in the germline V gene. This CDR3 has 15 residues. This clonotype was seen more than once but under ten times. TCRdb re-derived calls from the PCR reads in MiXCR, one entry per CDR3 protein. The data contain 15,000 to 19,000 distinct CDR3 sequences, approximately 49% of them seen just once; the ten biggest clones take up less than 40%. The J gene is TRBJ2-7, the V gene TRBV7-8, with TRBD2 as a possible D gene (6 bases). The receptor's source is a female donor with esophageal squamous cell carcinoma. The source material was esophageal tumor tissue. CDR3: CASSSYAGSDYEQYF. The CDR3 bases are TGTGCCAGCAGCTCCTATGCCGGGAGTGACTACGAGCAGTACTTC.